The 4 T cell receptor beta chains below come from one sample, sequenced in a study of cytomegalovirus exposure and HLA in healthy donors. The PCR used 60 Vbeta and 13 Jbeta primers. Here immunoSEQ multiplex PCR was the method, and the copy in TCRdb shows in-frame clones only, minus some. The sample consists of some 200,000 clones, 84% of them appearing once. Sample: PBMCs. The receptor source for this set is a woman between 50 and 59 years old in good health and CMV-seropositive.

The genes are TRBV11-3 and TRBJ2-1; D might be TRBD2 (6 bases). The V gene's germline CDR1 is SGHNT and CDR2 YENEEA. The germline V and J ends were trimmed by 3 bases and 8 bases, with 11 bases remaining between them. This CDR3 is 13 amino acids long. CDR3 sequence (DNA): TGTGCCAGCAGCTTGAGACTAGGCCATGAGCAGTTCTTC. Its protein product is CASSLRLGHEQFF.

This chain connects TRBV25-1 to TRBJ2-5; TRBD2 matches at 7 bases. The CDR3 runs to 13 residues. With V trimmed by 8 bases and J by 3 bases, 6 bases remained unmatched. The germline V gene encodes CDR1 MGHDK and CDR2 SYGVNS. The CDR3: CASSGLLKETQYF. The CDR3 nucleotides are TGTGCCAGCTCGGGACTACTTAAAGAGACCCAGTACTTC.

This clone was counted once. The V call is TRBV27, the J call TRBJ2-6; 9 positions match TRBD2. The ends lost 1 base at V and 2 bases at J; junction bases unmatched: 6. Germline V lookup: CDR1 MNHEY, CDR2 SMNVEV (reference sequence). The CDR3 sequence is 18 residues long. In DNA form, the CDR3 reads TGTGCCAGCAGTTTATTGGCTAGCGGGGCCCCTGGGGCCAACGTCCTGACTTTC. Translation: CASSLLASGAPGANVLTF.

The rearrangement links TRBV2 to TRBJ2-2; tentatively, D is TRBD2 (7 bases). This CDR3 is built from 16 residues. Germline V CDR1 and CDR2: SNHLY, FYNNEI. With 4 bases removed from V and 5 bases from J, the gap between germline ends came to 17 bases. For the CDR3, the DNA is TGTGCCAGCAGTGCCCCGATAGGGGGAGGGACCGGGGAGCTGTTTTTT. This sequence encodes CASSAPIGGGTGELFF.